The entry below describes one T cell receptor (beta chain). This entry is derived from a study of T cell repertoires in cytomegalovirus infection. TCRdb analysed the reads with MiXCR anew, one entry per CDR3 protein. Among nearly 650,000 distinct CDR3 sequences listed, about 24% were seen once. Trimming took 3 bases from V and 2 from J, leaving 13 bases between them. The CDR3 sequence is 16 residues long. From germline, CDR1 is SGHDN and CDR2 FVKESK. J is TRBJ2-2 and V is TRBV14, with D perhaps matching TRBD1 (6 bases). The receptor was isolated from a human donor in good health (CMV status not recorded). Some clones in this sample may be carry-over from other donors' samples. The specimen sequenced was CD8+ T cells from PBMCs. The CDR3 protein is CASSHAGTLNTGELFF. CDR3 nucleotide sequence: TGTGCCAGCAGCCACGCCGGGACATTAAACACCGGGGAGCTGTTTTTT.